This T cell receptor (beta chain) was documented in a study of T cells after posttransplantation cyclophosphamide. General study results and limits: Recipient CMV seropositivity and CMV reactivation strongly tracked TRB clonality.

TCRdb keeps only in-frame clones here, not all; method: immunoSEQ multiplex PCR. The repertoire holds approximately 29,000 clones, roughly 89% seen once, with 2.5% to 4% in the top ten. For this clone: Its antigen is not identified.

The related graft donor's blood sample was taken on the day of bone marrow donation. This receptor was identified in a man aged 50 to 60. Input material: PBMCs.

The CDR3 DNA sequence: TGTGCCAGTCGCCCGAGAGATACTTTGAATGAGCAGTTCTTC. It is translated as CASRPRDTLNEQFF. The chain recombines TRBV19 with TRBJ2-1; D gene ambiguous. V lost 8 bases and J 7 bases, leaving 18 bases between the germline ends. The CDR3 length is 14 residues. Germline CDR1 is LNHDA and CDR2 is SQIVND (reference sequence).